Each of the 17 T cell receptor beta chains below was sequenced from the same sample in a study of technical replicates of blood from a handful of donors. The assay was immunoSEQ multiplex PCR, and TCRdb's table has in-frame clones only and misses some. The table shows 55,000 to 75,000 clones, with approximately 92% occurring only once. Sequenced input: T cells isolated from PBMCs. These receptors all stem from a human donor in good health.

This sequence joins TRBV5-6 and TRBJ2-7, with D possibly TRBD1 on 6 matching bases. Trimming stripped 2 bases from V and 0 bases from J, with 9 bases between. Germline values: CDR1 SGHDT, CDR2 YYEEEE. The CDR3 has 14 residues. The CDR3 region has the DNA TGTGCCAGCAGCTTAGGGACAAACTCCTACGAGCAGTACTTC. Translating it yields CASSLGTNSYEQYF.

The chain employs TRBV4-3 and TRBJ2-1, with D possibly being TRBD2 (7 bases). In germline, CDR1 is LGHNA, CDR2 YSLEER. V was pared by 4 bases and J by 9 bases, with 22 bases between. CDR3 size: 16 residues. CDR3 protein: CASSRKGGVVYGEQFF. CDR3 DNA: TGCGCCAGCAGCCGAAAGGGGGGGGTAGTTTACGGTGAGCAGTTCTTC.

The CDR3 bases are TGTGCCAGCAGCTTAGGGGGGACAGGGGTCACCAATCAGCCCCAGCATTTT. Its protein is CASSLGGTGVTNQPQHF. V usage is TRBV7-9 and J usage is TRBJ1-5; 10 bases fit TRBD1. The CDR3 totals 17 residues. Germline CDR1 and CDR2: SEHNR and FQNEAQ (reference sequence). The V and J ends lost 1 base and 3 bases, in that order; junction bases with no gene match: 6.

The sample holds a few counts of this clone. The rearrangement links TRBV19 to TRBJ2-2; 11 bases line up with TRBD2. The CDR3 totals 17 residues. Per the germline V gene, CDR1 is LNHDA and CDR2 is SQIVND (reference sequence). V was clipped by 6 bases and J by 1 base; unmatched bases: 7. This chain's CDR3 is CASRGASGRWNTGELFF. The CDR3 DNA is TGTGCCAGTAGGGGGGCTAGCGGGAGGTGGAACACCGGGGAGCTGTTTTTT. Filled out from reference TRBV19 and TRBJ2-2, the complete variable domain reads DGGITQSPKYLFRKEGQNVTLSCEQNLNHDAMYWYRQDPGQGLRLIYYSQIVNDFQKGDIAEGYSVSREKKESFPLTVTSAQKNPTAFYLCASRGASGRWNTGELFFGEGSRLTVL.

V usage is TRBV9 and J usage is TRBJ2-1, with 9 positions matching TRBD2. This CDR3 region has 18 residues. Trimming cost V 2 bases and J 0 bases; bases outside gene matches: 9. Per the germline V gene, CDR1 is SGDLS and CDR2 is YYNGEE. CDR3 region: CASSVRGSGGLSYNEQFF. The DNA of the CDR3 is TGTGCCAGCAGCGTGAGAGGTAGCGGGGGACTCTCCTACAATGAGCAGTTCTTC.

The chain uses TRBV25-1 and TRBJ2-1; 8 bases align to TRBD2. The ends lost 0 bases at V and 13 bases at J; junction bases unmatched: 5. The CDR3 extends over 13 amino acids. The V gene's germline CDR1 is MGHDK and CDR2 SYGVNS. The CDR3 DNA sequence: TGTGCCAGCAGTGAATATGTCGGGACTAGTCAGTTCTTC. Its translation: CASSEYVGTSQFF.

This clone came up once. CDR3 protein: CASSPGQGMYEQYF. The CDR3 bases are TGTGCCAGCAGCCCGGGACAGGGGATGTACGAGCAGTACTTC. The gene calls are TRBV6-1 and TRBJ2-7, with TRBD1 matching over 10 bases. With 6 bases clipped from V and 4 bases from J, the junction kept 6 bases outside the gene matches. CDR3 size: 14 residues. The V gene's germline CDR1 is MNHNS and CDR2 SASEGT.

V is TRBV13 and J is TRBJ2-1; D not resolved. Trimming shortened V by 7 bases and J by 4 bases, and 11 bases separated the two germline ends. In germline, CDR1 is PRHDT, CDR2 FYEKMQ (reference sequence). This CDR3 comprises 13 residues. CDR3 amino acids: CASNMLPYNEQFF. The CDR3 nucleotides are TGTGCCAGCAACATGCTTCCTTACAATGAGCAGTTCTTC.

The chain links TRBV11-1 to TRBJ2-7; 7 nucleotides agree with TRBD2. Losses at the gene ends were 3 bases for V and 0 bases for J; bases not matched to a gene: 5. The CDR3 runs 15 residues. The V gene's germline CDR1 is SGHAT and CDR2 FQDESV (reference sequence). In DNA, the CDR3 is TGTGCCAGCAGCTTCATTGCGGGAGACTCCTACGAGCAGTACTTC. Its protein is CASSFIAGDSYEQYF.

This rearrangement joins TRBV4-2 to TRBJ2-3; D is perhaps TRBD2 (6 bases). From germline, CDR1 is LGHNA and CDR2 YNFKEQ. The germline V and J ends were trimmed by 0 bases and 6 bases, with 19 bases remaining between them. The CDR3 is made up of 17 amino acids. CDR3 DNA: TGTGCCAGCAGCCAAGACCCGAGCGGGTTTGTTTTGGATACGCAGTATTTT. Amino acid sequence: CASSQDPSGFVLDTQYF.

This chain connects TRBV6-5 to TRBJ2-3; D is perhaps TRBD2 (5 bases). Germline loops: CDR1 MNHEY, CDR2 SVGAGI. V was cut by 2 bases and J by 3 bases, with 15 bases left in between. The CDR3 is 16 amino acids. The CDR3 spells CASSYGGPGRTDTQYF. The CDR3 DNA sequence: TGTGCCAGCAGTTACGGTGGGCCGGGAAGAACAGATACGCAGTATTTT.

This rearrangement joins TRBV19 to TRBJ1-5, with D possibly being TRBD1 (5 bases). The germline V gene encodes CDR1 LNHDA and CDR2 SQIVND (reference sequence). With 5 bases removed from V and 3 bases from J, the gap between germline ends came to 11 bases. The CDR3 is made up of 14 amino acids. The CDR3 sequence is CASSVLDTNQPQHF. The DNA for the CDR3 is TGTGCCAGTAGTGTTCTGGACACCAATCAGCCCCAGCATTTT. Supplemented by reference TRBV19 and TRBJ1-5, the full variable domain reads DGGITQSPKYLFRKEGQNVTLSCEQNLNHDAMYWYRQDPGQGLRLIYYSQIVNDFQKGDIAEGYSVSREKKESFPLTVTSAQKNPTAFYLCASSVLDTNQPQHFGDGTRLSIL.

This clone was observed a handful of times. J is TRBJ1-1 and V is TRBV10-3; no clear D. This CDR3 is built from 13 residues. Trimming removed 4 bases at V and 3 bases at J, with 9 bases between. CDR1 ENHRY and CDR2 SYGVKD come from the germline V gene. CDR3 sequence: CAISALGDTEAFF. In DNA, the CDR3 is TGTGCCATCAGTGCTCTCGGGGACACTGAAGCTTTCTTT.

V and J are TRBV6-5 and TRBJ1-5; D may be TRBD1 (5 bases). Germline V gene data show CDR1 as MNHEY and CDR2 as SVGAGI. The CDR3 spans 14 residues. V gave up 4 bases and J gave up 4 bases, with 11 bases separating them. Here the CDR3 DNA reads TGTGCCAGCAGTTTGGGACTGCCTAATCAGCCCCAGCATTTT. It encodes CASSLGLPNQPQHF.

The rearrangement joins TRBV30 to TRBJ2-3; 8 positions match TRBD2. Trimming took 4 bases from V and 3 from J; bases not matched to a gene: 12. Germline loops: CDR1 GTSNPN, CDR2 SVGIG (reference sequence). The CDR3 has 16 amino acids. The CDR3 DNA reads as TGTGCCTGGACCGGAGTAGAGCGGGAGATAACAGATACGCAGTATTTT. Translated: CAWTGVEREITDTQYF.

This chain joins TRBV4-2 and TRBJ1-1, with TRBD1 matching over 7 bases. Trimming removed 2 bases from V and 4 bases from J; junction bases left unmatched: 22. This CDR3 is built from 20 residues. The germline gives CDR1 LGHNA, CDR2 YNFKEQ. DNA of the CDR3: TGTGCCAGCAGCCAATCGACCCCTCTCTTTGACAGGGAATTTTCCACTGAAGCTTTCTTT. Translated: CASSQSTPLFDREFSTEAFF.

The CDR3 protein is CSAQERAKETQYF. The CDR3 DNA reads as TGCAGCGCCCAGGAGCGGGCTAAAGAGACCCAGTACTTC. The gene calls are TRBV29-1 and TRBJ2-5; a possible D gene is TRBD2 (6 bases). The CDR3 is made up of 13 amino acids. The V end was cut by 7 bases, the J end by 3 bases, with 15 bases between. From germline, CDR1 is SQVTM and CDR2 ANQGSEA.